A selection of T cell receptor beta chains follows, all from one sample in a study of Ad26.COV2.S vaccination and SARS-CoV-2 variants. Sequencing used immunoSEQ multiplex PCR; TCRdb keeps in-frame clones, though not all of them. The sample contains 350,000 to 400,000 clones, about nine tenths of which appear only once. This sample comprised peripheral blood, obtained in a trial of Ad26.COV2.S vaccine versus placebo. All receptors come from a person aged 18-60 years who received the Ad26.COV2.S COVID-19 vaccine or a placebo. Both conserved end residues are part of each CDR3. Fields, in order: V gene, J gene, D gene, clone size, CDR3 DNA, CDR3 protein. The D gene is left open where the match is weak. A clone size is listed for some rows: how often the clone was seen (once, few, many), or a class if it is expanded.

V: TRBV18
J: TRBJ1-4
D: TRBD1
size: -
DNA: TGTGCCAGCTCACCGGCTGGGGACAGAGTTAATGAAAAACTGTTTTTT
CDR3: CASSPAGDRVNEKLFF

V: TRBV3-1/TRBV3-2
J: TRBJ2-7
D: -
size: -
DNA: TGTGCCAGCAGCCAAGAAAAGGTTTGGGAAAGTGCTCCATGGACCTACGAGCAGTACTTC
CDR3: CASSQEKVWESAPWTYEQYF

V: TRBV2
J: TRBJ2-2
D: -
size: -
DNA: TGTGCCAGCAGTGGAGGGGACCAGAACACCGGGGAGCTGTTTTTT
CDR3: CASSGGDQNTGELFF

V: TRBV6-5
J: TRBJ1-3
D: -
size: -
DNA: TGTGCCAGCAGTTACTCGTTTCCATCTGGAAACACCATATATTTT
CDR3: CASSYSFPSGNTIYF

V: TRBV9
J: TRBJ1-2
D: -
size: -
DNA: TGTGCCAGCAGCGTAGAGTATAGGGGCTATGGCTACACCTTC
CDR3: CASSVEYRGYGYTF

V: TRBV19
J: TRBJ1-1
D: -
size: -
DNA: TGTGCCAGTAGTATAACAGAGAACACTGAAGCTTTCTTT
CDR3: CASSITENTEAFF

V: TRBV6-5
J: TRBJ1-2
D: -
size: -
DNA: TGTGCCAGCAGTTCCTTTGGGGGCGCGAAAAATGGCTACACCTTC
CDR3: CASSSFGGAKNGYTF

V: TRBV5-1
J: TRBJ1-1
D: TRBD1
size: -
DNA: TGCGCCAGCAGCTCCCCCGGGACAGGGGGCCCGGGCACTGAAGCTTTCTTT
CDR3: CASSSPGTGGPGTEAFF

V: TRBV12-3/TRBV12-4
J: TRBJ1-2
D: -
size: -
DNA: TGTGCCAGCAGTACAGAGGGTAGAGACGGCTACACCTTC
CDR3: CASSTEGRDGYTF

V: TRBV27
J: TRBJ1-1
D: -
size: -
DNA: TGTGCCAGCAGAACCCCCGGCGGAAAGCATCACACTGAAGCTTTCTTT
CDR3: CASRTPGGKHHTEAFF

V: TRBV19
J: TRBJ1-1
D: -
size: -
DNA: TGTGCCAGTAGTGCTCTGGACACGAACACTGAAGCTTTCTTT
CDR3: CASSALDTNTEAFF

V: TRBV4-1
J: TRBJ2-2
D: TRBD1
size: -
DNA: TGCGCCAGCAGCCCGAGGGGGCAGCAAGCCACCGGGGAGCTGTTTTTT
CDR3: CASSPRGQQATGELFF

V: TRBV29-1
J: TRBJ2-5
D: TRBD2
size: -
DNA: TGCAGCGTTGAAGATCTTTATGCGGGGGGGCCCGCCCAGTACTTC
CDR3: CSVEDLYAGGPAQYF

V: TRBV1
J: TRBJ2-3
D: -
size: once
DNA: TGCACCAGCAGCCAAGTTGGCAGCGGGGTAACAGATACGCAGTATTTT
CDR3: CTSSQVGSGVTDTQYF

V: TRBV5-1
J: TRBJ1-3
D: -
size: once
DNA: TGCGCCAGCAGCACGGACTTCGCCTCTGGAAACACCATATATTTT
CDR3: CASSTDFASGNTIYF

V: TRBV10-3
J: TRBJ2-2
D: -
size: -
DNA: TGTACCCCCACAGGGTTCCACACCGGGGAGCTGTTTTTT
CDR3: CTPTGFHTGELFF